The clone carrying this T cell receptor beta chain was observed a few times. The data originate from a study of cytomegalovirus exposure and HLA in healthy donors. Primers: 60 Vbeta forward and 13 Jbeta reverse. Data came from immunoSEQ multiplex PCR; TCRdb stores just in-frame clones and leaves some out. The profile shows 200,000 to 250,000 clones, roughly 82% of them singletons. The germline V gene encodes CDR1 SGHNT and CDR2 YYREEE (reference sequence). V was cut by 0 bases and J by 3 bases, with 9 bases left in between. The CDR3 totals 15 residues. This clonotype originated in a woman aged 40 to 55 in good health and CMV-seropositive. Sequenced material: PBMCs. The chain has TRBV5-4 and TRBJ2-2; D is possibly TRBD2 (6 bases). CDR3: CASSLVLAYTGELFF. CDR3 coding DNA: TGTGCCAGCAGCTTGGTACTAGCCTACACCGGGGAGCTGTTTTTT.